The 30 T cell receptor beta chains listed next were all sequenced from one sample in a study of cytomegalovirus exposure and HLA in healthy donors. 60 Vbeta and 13 Jbeta primers were used in PCR. Produced via immunoSEQ multiplex PCR; TCRdb's table is partial and in-frame only. Of some 160,000 clones in the sample, more than 70% were seen once. What was sequenced was PBMCs. Every receptor here comes from a woman aged 40 to 49 in good health and CMV-seronegative.

J is TRBJ1-2 and V is TRBV5-4; tentative D call: TRBD1 (5 bases). The V end lost 4 bases, the J end lost 8 bases, and 15 bases lay between the germline ends. This CDR3 is 13 amino acids long. Germline V lookup: CDR1 SGHNT, CDR2 YYREEE (reference sequence). The CDR3 region is CASSAWGDWGYTF. As DNA, the CDR3 is TGTGCCAGCAGCGCTTGGGGGGATTGGGGCTACACCTTC.

The chain combines TRBV6-1 with TRBJ1-1; D is unclear. V was clipped by 6 bases and J by 3 bases, with 8 bases between them. The CDR3 contains 12 residues. Germline loops: CDR1 MNHNS, CDR2 SASEGT. The CDR3 loop reads CASSVSDTEAFF. The CDR3 region has the DNA TGTGCCAGCAGCGTATCAGACACTGAAGCTTTCTTT.

V is TRBV30 and J is TRBJ2-7, with D possibly matching TRBD1 (5 bases). CDR1 GTSNPN and CDR2 SVGIG come from the germline V gene (reference sequence). The CDR3 runs to 16 residues. Trimming shortened V by 4 bases and J by 0 bases, and 19 bases separated the two germline ends. CDR3: CAWIPSGAFSSYEQYF. The DNA for the CDR3 is TGTGCCTGGATTCCAAGTGGGGCTTTTAGCTCCTACGAGCAGTACTTC. The full variable domain, in which reference TRBV30 and TRBJ2-7 provide the parts outside the CDR3, is SQTIHQWPATLVQPVGSPLSLECTVEGTSNPNLYWYRQAAGRGLQLLFYSVGIGQISSEVPQNLSASRPQDRQFILSSKKLLLSDSGFYLCAWIPSGAFSSYEQYFGPGTRLTVT.

This clone occurred once. This likely comes from a read error, as the CDR3 has no conserved phenylalanine or tryptophan at its end. Because the CDR3's place on the DNA is in doubt, the DNA is left out and the CDR3 is given as listed by TCRdb. Here the CDR3 reads CSVEEQSFVTISG. V gene TRBV29-1 combines with J gene TRBJ1-1. The length of the CDR3 is 13 amino acids, counting both ends. CDR1 is SQVTM, CDR2 ANQGSEA, per germline.

The J gene is TRBJ1-2, the V gene TRBV2; D gene uncertain. CDR3 size: 14 residues. The V gene's germline CDR1 is SNHLY and CDR2 FYNNEI. The germline V and J ends were trimmed by 4 bases and 2 bases, with 11 bases remaining between them. In DNA, the CDR3 is TGTGCCAGCAGTGCTAAGAGGCACAACTATGGCTACACCTTC. This gives the protein CASSAKRHNYGYTF.

The V gene is TRBV7-9, the J gene TRBJ1-1; no firm D call. V was clipped by 0 bases and J by 0 bases, with 8 bases between them. This CDR3 spans 15 amino acids. Germline V gene data show CDR1 as SEHNR and CDR2 as FQNEAQ (reference sequence). CDR3 amino acids: CASSLAAGLNTEAFF. The CDR3 DNA reads TGTGCCAGCAGCTTAGCGGCAGGCTTGAACACTGAAGCTTTCTTT.

This chain joins TRBV5-1 and TRBJ2-5; 9 bases line up with TRBD1. The CDR3 totals 15 residues. The germline CDR1 and CDR2 sequences are SGHRS and YFSETQ. After removal of 0 bases from V and 7 bases from J, the junction contained 7 bases not matched to a gene. The CDR3 DNA reads TGCGCCAGCAGCTTGGGGACAGGGGATAGTGGGACCCAGTACTTC. The encoded protein is CASSLGTGDSGTQYF. Combining the CDR3 with reference TRBV5-1 and TRBJ2-5 gives the whole variable domain KAGVTQTPRYLIKTRGQQVTLSCSPISGHRSVSWYQQTPGQGLQFLFEYFSETQRNKGNFPGRFSGRQFSNSRSEMNVSTLELGDSALYLCASSLGTGDSGTQYFGPGTRLLVL.

Only one count was recorded for this clone. V and J are TRBV30 and TRBJ1-1; possible D gene TRBD1, 5 bases. CDR1 GTSNPN and CDR2 SVGIG come from the germline V gene (reference sequence). Trimming removed 3 bases at V and 0 bases at J, with 11 bases between. This CDR3 has 14 amino acids. The CDR3 bases are TGTGCCTGGAGAAAAGGGGCCCTGAACACTGAAGCTTTCTTT. It yields the protein CAWRKGALNTEAFF. Full variable domain (missing parts from reference TRBV30 and TRBJ1-1): SQTIHQWPATLVQPVGSPLSLECTVEGTSNPNLYWYRQAAGRGLQLLFYSVGIGQISSEVPQNLSASRPQDRQFILSSKKLLLSDSGFYLCAWRKGALNTEAFFGQGTRLTVV.

Remarks on this clone: Germline is not matched at one junction end, which may reflect a read error. The genes are TRBV7-9 and TRBJ2-7, with no clear D. The CDR3 runs 12 residues. Germline CDR1 SEHNR, CDR2 FQNEAQ (reference sequence). This chain's CDR3 is CSSSRPSYEQYF. Written as DNA, the CDR3 is TGTTCCAGCAGTCGTCCCTCCTACGAGCAGTACTTC.

The rearrangement joins TRBV27 to TRBJ2-3, with D uncertain. This CDR3 contains 14 residues. The germline V and J ends were trimmed by 3 bases and 0 bases, with 7 bases remaining between them. Germline assignment: CDR1 MNHEY and CDR2 SMNVEV (reference sequence). CDR3 in amino acids: CASSLWASTDTQYF. The CDR3 DNA sequence: TGTGCCAGCAGTTTGTGGGCTAGCACAGATACGCAGTATTTT.

The chain recombines TRBV18 with TRBJ2-2; D unclear. The CDR3 loop spans 16 amino acids. CDR1 is KGHSH and CDR2 is LQKENI in the germline V gene. V shed 4 bases and J shed 4 bases, with 16 bases lying between them. CDR3 in amino acids: CASSQTVWQSTGELFF. In nucleotides, the CDR3 is TGTGCCAGCTCACAAACCGTGTGGCAAAGCACCGGGGAGCTGTTTTTT.

This clone was recorded once. The chain couples TRBV5-1 to TRBJ2-7; 9 bases are shared with TRBD1. The junction had 6 bases not matched to a gene; V was cut back by 4 bases and J by 1 base. Germline CDR1 SGHRS, CDR2 YFSETQ. The CDR3 is made up of 15 amino acids. CDR3 loop: CASSMRQGVSYEQYF. The CDR3 coding sequence is TGCGCCAGCAGCATGAGACAGGGGGTTTCCTACGAGCAGTACTTC. The full variable domain, rest sourced from reference TRBV5-1 and TRBJ2-7, is KAGVTQTPRYLIKTRGQQVTLSCSPISGHRSVSWYQQTPGQGLQFLFEYFSETQRNKGNFPGRFSGRQFSNSRSEMNVSTLELGDSALYLCASSMRQGVSYEQYFGPGTRLTVT.

The chain carries TRBV5-1 and TRBJ2-2; D unresolved. This CDR3 comprises 16 residues. The V gene's germline CDR1 is SGHRS and CDR2 YFSETQ. With 1 base removed from V and 2 bases from J, the gap between germline ends came to 12 bases. CDR3 residues: CASSLQTTDNTGELFF. CDR3 coding DNA: TGCGCCAGCAGCTTGCAGACCACAGACAACACCGGGGAGCTGTTTTTT.

The chain links TRBV18 to TRBJ2-1; 9 bases are a match to TRBD2. Germline assignment: CDR1 KGHSH and CDR2 LQKENI. V lost 5 bases, J lost 0 bases, and 8 bases stayed unmatched. The CDR3 length is 17 residues. In nucleotides, the CDR3 is TGTGCCAGCTCAGCTATGCTAGCGGGAAGCTCCTACAATGAGCAGTTCTTC. Protein product: CASSAMLAGSSYNEQFF. The full variable domain, completed using reference TRBV18 and TRBJ2-1, is NAGVMQNPRHLVRRRGQEARLRCSPMKGHSHVYWYRQLPEEGLKFMVYLQKENIIDESGMPKERFSAEFPKEGPSILRIQQVVRGDSAAYFCASSAMLAGSSYNEQFFGPGTRLTVL.

This chain joins TRBV28 and TRBJ2-5; D uncertain. The end of the DNA aligns better with TRBJ2-7, so the J call may be wrong. The CDR3 sequence is 14 residues long. CDR1 and CDR2 from the germline V gene are MDHEN and SYDVKM. The CDR3 region is CASSLLPGSYEQYF. The CDR3 DNA reads TGTGCCAGCAGTTTACTCCCTGGTTCCTACGAGCAGTACTTC.

This clone was recorded a few times. V is TRBV5-1 and J is TRBJ2-7; the match to TRBD2 covers 7 bases. The CDR3 length is 14 residues. With V trimmed by 4 bases and J by 4 bases, 8 bases remained unmatched. Germline V gives CDR1 SGHRS, CDR2 YFSETQ. The CDR3 here is CASSRKREGYEQYF. CDR3 sequence (DNA): TGCGCCAGCAGCCGGAAGCGGGAAGGGTACGAGCAGTACTTC.

This clone has only one observation. The rearrangement uses TRBV10-3 and TRBJ2-7, with 11 bases lining up with TRBD2. Germline V gene lookup returns CDR1 ENHRY and CDR2 SYGVKD. This CDR3 region has 15 residues. The trim removed 6 bases at V and 3 bases at J, leaving 7 bases unmatched. CDR3 sequence: CAIRNSGGDYYEQYF. The CDR3 coding sequence is TGTGCCATCAGAAATAGCGGGGGGGACTACTACGAGCAGTACTTC.

Only one count was recorded for this clone. The V gene is TRBV2, the J gene TRBJ2-1; the match to TRBD2 covers 10 bases. Losses at the gene ends were 7 bases for V and 6 bases for J; bases not matched to a gene: 12. Germline assignment: CDR1 SNHLY and CDR2 FYNNEI. This CDR3 has 16 residues. The CDR3 nucleotides read TGTGCCAGCATTAGACTAAGCGGGGGGGCTGGCAATGAGCAGTTCTTC. Amino acids: CASIRLSGGAGNEQFF.

The gene calls are TRBV4-1 and TRBJ2-7; 7 bases match TRBD1. V was pared by 10 bases and J by 0 bases, with 9 bases of the junction left unmatched. Per germline, CDR1 MGHRA and CDR2 YSYEKL. This CDR3 contains 14 residues. CDR3 nucleotides: TGCGCCACAAAGGACAGGCCAAGCTCCTACGAGCAGTACTTC. This sequence encodes CATKDRPSSYEQYF.

The CDR3: CASSISSGRSSEQYF. As DNA, the CDR3 is TGTGCCAGTAGTATATCTAGCGGGAGGTCGTCCGAGCAGTACTTC. The chain combines TRBV19 with TRBJ2-7, with 11 bases identical to TRBD2. The CDR3 has 15 residues. Germline CDR1 is LNHDA and CDR2 is SQIVND (reference sequence). The trim removed 2 bases at V and 6 bases at J, leaving 6 bases unmatched.

This sequence joins TRBV30 and TRBJ2-5; no definite D call. This CDR3 has 10 amino acids. Between the trimmed V and J ends, which lost 4 bases and 5 bases, there was a span of 5 bases. Germline CDR1 is GTSNPN and CDR2 is SVGIG (reference sequence). DNA for the CDR3: TGTGCCTGGATGCAGGAGACCCAGTACTTC. This gives the protein CAWMQETQYF.

The chain has TRBV14 and TRBJ2-2; 14 nucleotides match TRBD2. Germline values: CDR1 SGHDN, CDR2 FVKESK. The CDR3 extends over 17 amino acids. The V segment lost 4 bases and the J segment 3 bases; nucleotides outside the gene matches: 4. The DNA for the CDR3 is TGTGCCAGCAGCCCGACTAGCGGGGGGGCGGACACCGGGGAGCTGTTTTTT. Translation: CASSPTSGGADTGELFF.

Points on this clone: One end of the junction is discordant with germline, which a read error may explain. The CDR3 nucleotides read TGTTCCAGCAGCCTTAGCACAGATACGCAGTATTTT. Translating gives CSSSLSTDTQYF. This chain uses TRBV7-9 with TRBJ2-3; D is ambiguous. Germline CDR1 reads SEHNR; CDR2 reads FQNEAQ (reference sequence). CDR3 length: 12 amino acids.

Comments on this clone: The sample has other DNA sequences that encode this CDR3 too. The V and J genes are TRBV10-1 and TRBJ2-1; TRBD2 aligns across 8 bases. V dropped 0 bases and J dropped 2; count of bases not matched to a gene: 0. Germline CDR1 is WNHNN and CDR2 is SYGVQD (reference sequence). The CDR3 is made up of 15 amino acids. The chain's CDR3 is CASSESSGAYNEQFF. CDR3 nucleotides: TGCGCCAGCAGTGAGTCTAGCGGGGCCTACAATGAGCAGTTCTTC.

V usage is TRBV10-1 and J usage is TRBJ2-2; D remains ambiguous. V was shortened by 1 base and J by 5 bases, with 5 bases between the two germline ends. Germline V gene data show CDR1 as WNHNN and CDR2 as SYGVQD (reference sequence). The CDR3 loop spans 13 amino acids. CDR3 DNA: TGCGCCAGCAGTGAGTTAGCTACCGGGGAGCTGTTTTTT. As protein: CASSELATGELFF.

The rearrangement joins TRBV7-8 to TRBJ2-5, with D possibly matching TRBD1 (5 bases). The CDR3 sequence is 16 residues long. V gave up 1 base and J gave up 10 bases, with 22 bases separating them. Germline V gene sequence: CDR1 SGHVS, CDR2 FQNEAQ. The CDR3 reads CASSLVFGPLGRGQYF. The CDR3 DNA sequence: TGTGCCAGCAGCTTAGTTTTCGGACCTTTGGGGCGTGGCCAGTACTTC. The variable domain in full, completed from reference TRBV7-8 and TRBJ2-5, reads GAGVSQSPRYKVAKRGQDVALRCDPISGHVSLFWYQQALGQGPEFLTYFQNEAQLDKSGLPSDRFFAERPEGSVSTLKIQRTQQEDSAVYLCASSLVFGPLGRGQYFGPGTRLLVL.

V is TRBV7-9 and J is TRBJ1-1; TRBD1 matches at 8 bases. CDR1 is SEHNR, CDR2 FQNEAQ, per germline (reference sequence). V lost 7 bases to trimming and J lost 5 bases; unmatched junction nucleotides: 6. The CDR3 extends over 13 amino acids. The CDR3 region is CASIRGRETEAFF. CDR3 DNA sequence: TGTGCCAGCATCAGGGGGCGCGAGACTGAAGCTTTCTTT. The complete variable domain, with remaining parts taken from reference TRBV7-9 and TRBJ1-1, reads DTGVSQNPRHKITKRGQNVTFRCDPISEHNRLYWYRQTLGQGPEFLTYFQNEAQLEKSRLLSDRFSAERPKGSFSTLEIQRTEQGDSAMYLCASIRGRETEAFFGQGTRLTVV.

This chain uses TRBV5-6 with TRBJ2-2, with D possibly being TRBD2 (6 bases). CDR1 and CDR2 from the germline V gene are SGHDT and YYEEEE. The V end was cut by 2 bases, the J end by 1 base, with 9 bases between. This CDR3 region has 15 residues. CDR3 amino acids: CASSLIGGNTGELFF. The CDR3 nucleotides read TGTGCCAGCAGCTTAATCGGGGGGAACACCGGGGAGCTGTTTTTT. Looking up the rest from reference TRBV5-6 and TRBJ2-2 gives the full variable domain: DAGVTQSPTHLIKTRGQQVTLRCSPKSGHDTVSWYQQALGQGPQFIFQYYEEEERQRGNFPDRFSGHQFPNYSSELNVNALLLGDSALYLCASSLIGGNTGELFFGEGSRLTVL.

Comments on this clone: The sample contains more than one DNA sequence encoding this CDR3. The V and J genes are TRBV6-5 and TRBJ1-4; 8 nucleotides align to TRBD1. The CDR3 sequence is 12 residues long. J lost 8 bases, V lost 5 bases, and 1 base had no gene match. CDR1 and CDR2 (germline): MNHEY, SVGAGI. The CDR3 DNA sequence: TGTGCCAGCAGTAGGGACAGGGAAAAACTGTTTTTT. It is translated as CASSRDREKLFF.

This sequence joins TRBV7-9 and TRBJ1-1, with 8 positions matching TRBD1. The V segment lost 1 base and the J segment 5 bases; nucleotides outside the gene matches: 6. This CDR3 spans 15 amino acids. Germline V CDR1 and CDR2: SEHNR, FQNEAQ (reference sequence). DNA of the CDR3: TGTGCCAGCAGCTTAGGGAGGACAGGGAGAACTGAAGCTTTCTTT. Translating gives CASSLGRTGRTEAFF.